Each of the 10 T cell receptor beta chains below was sequenced from the same sample in a study of regulatory T cells in long-lasting Graves disease. For TCR beta, libraries came from iRepertoire HTBI primers and Arm-PCR of CDR3 regions. TCRdb reprocessed the multiplex PCR reads with MiXCR, giving one entry per CDR3 protein. The sample has 350,000 to 550,000 distinct CDR3 sequences, around 13% seen once. Time point meaning: newly diagnosed GD, antithyroid drugs for less than 3 months. There was RNA extracted from PBMCs, and the TCR library was made from it. The same data also went into a second study, on T cells in Graves' hyperthyroidism and ophthalmopathy.

This sample comprised peripheral blood mononuclear cells (PBMCs), obtained at new diagnosis, from a patient treated with antithyroid drugs. The receptors were sampled from a woman in her forties or fifties with Graves disease.

In this sample, this clonotype turned up many times. The chain joins TRBV18 to TRBJ1-1; TRBD1 might be the D (5 bases). V dropped 2 bases and J dropped 2 bases, with 15 bases sitting between them. Germline lookup yields CDR1 KGHSH and CDR2 LQKENI. There are 16 residues in the CDR3. The CDR3 DNA reads as TGTGCCAGCTCACCATTCCAGCAGGGTCCTAACACTGAAGCTTTCTTT. It translates to CASSPFQQGPNTEAFF.

This clonotype occurred many times. The chain has TRBV15 and TRBJ2-7; no definite D call. The CDR3 has 15 residues. From germline, CDR1 is LNHNV and CDR2 YYDKDF (reference sequence). V lost 1 base, J lost 0 bases, and 10 bases lay in between. CDR3 DNA: TGTGCCACCAGCAGAGTCGCTCGGAGCTCCTACGAGCAGTACTTC. Its protein product is CATSRVARSSYEQYF.

This clonotype was observed at least ten times. The chain uses TRBV28 and TRBJ2-7; the match to TRBD2 covers 8 bases. The CDR3 runs to 14 residues. The ends lost 3 bases at V and 6 bases at J; junction bases unmatched: 7. Germline CDR1 and CDR2: MDHEN and SYDVKM. DNA for the CDR3: TGTGCCAGCAGTTTTTATCGGGAGGGCCTCGAGCAGTACTTC. Amino acid sequence: CASSFYREGLEQYF.

This clonotype was detected a few times. One end of the junction does not line up with germline, which may come from a read error. This chain joins TRBV2 and TRBJ1-5, with D perhaps matching TRBD1 (6 bases). The germline V gene has CDR1 SNHLY and CDR2 FYNNEI. This CDR3 comprises 14 residues. The CDR3 DNA follows: TGTGCCAGCAGTACCGAACAGGGACTGAGGCCCCGGCATTTT. Translated, it gives CASSTEQGLRPRHF.

The CDR3 coding sequence is TGCGCCAGCAGTGACGGGTTTTCGAATGAGCAGTTCTTC. The encoded protein is CASSDGFSNEQFF. The J gene is TRBJ2-1, the V gene TRBV10-1; D ambiguous. This CDR3 is built from 13 residues. V was trimmed by 3 bases and J by 7 bases, leaving 10 bases between them. Per the germline V gene, CDR1 is WNHNN and CDR2 is SYGVQD (reference sequence).

The sample holds many counts of this clonotype. The rearrangement joins TRBV28 to TRBJ2-7, with 7 bases lining up with TRBD1. The length of the CDR3 is 13 residues. CDR1 and CDR2 (germline): MDHEN, SYDVKM. V lost 5 bases, J lost 5 bases, and 6 bases stayed unmatched. CDR3 sequence: CASSPPTGNEQYF. CDR3 sequence (DNA): TGTGCCAGCAGTCCCCCGACAGGGAACGAGCAGTACTTC.

Many counts were recorded for this clonotype. The chain carries TRBV7-9 and TRBJ2-7; possibly TRBD1 or TRBD2 for D (5 bases each). The germline V gene has CDR1 SEHNR and CDR2 FQNEAQ (reference sequence). The CDR3 is 13 amino acids. V lost 8 bases and J 3 bases, leaving 14 bases between the germline ends. Here the CDR3 DNA reads TGTGCCAGCCGCCGGGGCGATAGCTACGAGCAGTACTTC. It codes for CASRRGDSYEQYF.

In its sample, this clonotype was seen many times. J is TRBJ2-7 and V is TRBV11-2; D unresolved. The CDR3 is 11 residues long. V lost 2 bases and J lost 6, with 5 bases in between. CDR1 and CDR2 (germline): SGHAT, FQNNGV. The CDR3 reads CASSLSSEQYF. CDR3 nucleotide sequence: TGTGCCAGCAGCTTAAGTAGCGAGCAGTACTTC.

This clonotype has at least ten counts. The chain combines TRBV11-2 with TRBJ2-1; D gene ambiguous. Trimming removed 1 base from V and 2 bases from J, with 9 bases in between. The germline gives CDR1 SGHAT, CDR2 FQNNGV. This CDR3 spans 15 amino acids. The DNA of the CDR3 is TGTGCCAGCAGCTTAGCGGCTAACCCCTACAATGAGCAGTTCTTC. Protein product: CASSLAANPYNEQFF. The variable domain in full, with the rest retrieved from reference TRBV11-2 and TRBJ2-1, is EAGVAQSPRYKIIEKRQSVAFWCNPISGHATLYWYQQILGQGPKLLIQFQNNGVVDDSQLPKDRFSAERLKGVDSTLKIQPAKLEDSAVYLCASSLAANPYNEQFFGPGTRLTVL.

This clonotype was observed at least ten times. The rearrangement joins TRBV7-2 to TRBJ1-4, with 7 bases identical to TRBD1. The CDR3 spans 14 residues. After removal of 6 bases from V and 8 bases from J, the junction contained 9 bases not matched to a gene. Germline V CDR1 and CDR2: SGHTA, FQGNSA. CDR3 sequence (DNA): TGTGCCAGCAGTCAGGGACAGCGGAGAGAAAAACTGTTTTTT. It specifies CASSQGQRREKLFF.